The 31 T cell receptor beta chains presented below share a single source sample, sequenced in a study of long-term antiretroviral therapy in people with HIV. Run at survey level, the immunoSEQ assay was version v3.0. Sequencing used immunoSEQ multiplex PCR; TCRdb keeps in-frame clones, though not all of them. Among approximately 13,000 clones listed, around 77% were seen once. This material consisted of unsorted PBMCs, taken 0.5 years before starting antiretroviral therapy. Receptors were obtained from a woman aged 40-49 years with HIV.

This sequence joins TRBV6-1 and TRBJ2-7; possible D gene TRBD1, 5 bases. Trimming left V 1 base short and J 0 bases short, with 7 bases between. Germline V CDR1 and CDR2: MNHNS, SASEGT. The CDR3 length is 14 residues. Here the CDR3 reads CASSEGQGSYEQYF. The DNA for the CDR3 is TGTGCCAGCAGTGAAGGGCAGGGCTCCTACGAGCAGTACTTC.

This clone occurred once. V usage is TRBV27 and J usage is TRBJ2-2; D gene unclear. The V end lost 9 bases, the J end lost 4 bases, and 15 bases lay between the germline ends. CDR1 and CDR2 from the germline V gene are MNHEY and SMNVEV (reference sequence). The CDR3 runs 14 residues. This CDR3 is CASRWTPSTGELFF. The CDR3 coding sequence is TGTGCCAGTAGGTGGACCCCGAGCACCGGGGAGCTGTTTTTT.

This sequence joins TRBV7-9 and TRBJ2-7; D possibly corresponds to TRBD2 (6 bases). Trimming cost V 6 bases and J 0 bases, with 18 bases left between them. The CDR3 runs to 16 residues. CDR1 is SEHNR, CDR2 FQNEAQ, per germline (reference sequence). CDR3 DNA: TGTGCCAGCAGACGTGGGGAGGCGGGACTCTCCTACGAGCAGTACTTC. Its translation: CASRRGEAGLSYEQYF. Filled out from reference TRBV7-9 and TRBJ2-7, the complete variable domain reads DTGVSQNPRHKITKRGQNVTFRCDPISEHNRLYWYRQTLGQGPEFLTYFQNEAQLEKSRLLSDRFSAERPKGSFSTLEIQRTEQGDSAMYLCASRRGEAGLSYEQYFGPGTRLTVT.

The table lists this clone with a few counts. The rearrangement links TRBV7-9 to TRBJ1-2; D is uncertain. The V gene lost 2 bases and the J gene lost 2 bases, with 3 bases spanning the gap. The CDR3 is made up of 12 amino acids. Germline CDR1 reads SEHNR; CDR2 reads FQNEAQ (reference sequence). CDR3 sequence: CASSLRNYGYTF. DNA for the CDR3: TGTGCCAGCAGCTTACGGAACTATGGCTACACCTTC.

The chain combines TRBV7-2 with TRBJ2-3, with D unclear. Trimming removed 5 bases at V and 3 bases at J, with 9 bases between. CDR3 length equals 13 residues. Germline-derived CDR1 and CDR2 are SGHTA and FQGNSA. CDR3 in DNA: TGTGCCAGCAGCCCGAGCCCTACAGATACGCAGTATTTT. Its translation is CASSPSPTDTQYF.

The chain links TRBV11-2 to TRBJ1-2; the D is unclear. This CDR3 region has 13 residues. Trimming left V 4 bases short and J 7 bases short, with 13 bases between. Germline V gives CDR1 SGHAT, CDR2 FQNNGV. CDR3 coding DNA: TGTGCCAGCAGCTCTCTCGAGGGTGGTGGCTACACCTTC. Translation: CASSSLEGGGYTF.

This clone was observed a handful of times. The V gene is TRBV10-3, the J gene TRBJ1-4, with D possibly matching TRBD1 (5 bases). The CDR3 has 12 residues. Germline CDR1 and CDR2: ENHRY and SYGVKD. V lost 6 bases, J lost 8 bases, and 10 bases lay in between. The CDR3 spells CAIRGGSEKLFF. Here the CDR3 DNA reads TGTGCCATCAGGGGGGGGAGCGAAAAACTGTTTTTT.

This clone was counted between two and nine times. The CDR3 here is CASSRTDSTDTQYF. DNA of the CDR3: TGTGCCAGCAGTCGGACAGATAGCACAGATACGCAGTATTTT. V and J are TRBV7-9 and TRBJ2-3; perhaps TRBD1 as D (6 bases). CDR3 length: 14 amino acids. V gave up 6 bases and J gave up 0 bases, with 10 bases separating them. The germline V gene encodes CDR1 SEHNR and CDR2 FQNEAQ (reference sequence).

This chain uses TRBV4-1 with TRBJ2-7; 8 bases agree with TRBD2. There are 15 residues in the CDR3. Germline V CDR1 and CDR2: MGHRA, YSYEKL. J gave up 3 bases and V 4 bases, and 8 bases lay outside the gene matches. The CDR3 is CASSRELAGIYEQYF. As DNA, the CDR3 is TGCGCCAGCAGCCGAGAATTAGCGGGAATCTACGAGCAGTACTTC.

The rearrangement uses TRBV9 and TRBJ1-6; 8 positions agree with TRBD1. CDR1 SGDLS and CDR2 YYNGEE come from the germline V gene. This CDR3 has 14 amino acids. The trim removed 4 bases at V and 8 bases at J, leaving 5 bases unmatched. In DNA form, the CDR3 reads TGTGCCAGCAGCCTCGACAGGGGTGATTCACCCCTCCACTTT. This gives the protein CASSLDRGDSPLHF.

The gene calls are TRBV2 and TRBJ2-2, with D possibly TRBD1 on 7 matching bases. Trimming cost V 9 bases and J 1 base, with 15 bases left between them. CDR1 and CDR2 (germline): SNHLY, FYNNEI. CDR3 length equals 15 residues. CDR3 coding DNA: TGTGCCAGTTCTAGGGGGCGGGGGAACACCGGGGAGCTGTTTTTT. Its translation is CASSRGRGNTGELFF.

This clone showed up just once. The chain links TRBV4-1 to TRBJ1-1; unclear D gene. Trimming stripped 0 bases from V and 3 bases from J, with 8 bases between. The CDR3 runs to 14 residues. CDR1 is MGHRA, CDR2 YSYEKL, per germline. The CDR3 coding sequence is TGCGCCAGCAGCCAAGACCAACAGCACACTGAAGCTTTCTTT. Its translation: CASSQDQQHTEAFF.

V usage is TRBV5-1 and J usage is TRBJ2-3, with D perhaps given as TRBD1 or TRBD2 (6 bases each). CDR1 SGHRS and CDR2 YFSETQ come from the germline V gene. This CDR3 spans 16 amino acids. V lost 4 bases, J lost 6 bases, and 21 bases lay in between. The CDR3 region has the DNA TGCGCCAGCAGCCTAGGGGGGACCCACGGATCGGATACGCAGTATTTT. Translation gives CASSLGGTHGSDTQYF.

The chain employs TRBV7-7 and TRBJ1-2; D gene uncertain. Per germline, CDR1 SSHAT and CDR2 FNYEAQ (reference sequence). V was trimmed by 1 base and J by 2 bases, leaving 11 bases between them. The CDR3 contains 15 residues. CDR3 sequence: CASSLGIGGNYGYTF. The DNA of the CDR3 is TGTGCCAGCAGCTTAGGAATTGGCGGCAACTATGGCTACACCTTC.

This clone was seen once. The chain couples TRBV10-3 to TRBJ2-7; 9 nucleotides match TRBD2. The CDR3 has 15 amino acids. The V gene's germline CDR1 is ENHRY and CDR2 SYGVKD. V lost 0 bases, J lost 2 bases, and 2 bases stayed unmatched. CDR3 sequence (DNA): TGTGCCATCAGTGAGTCCTCTAGCGGGACCTACGAGCAGTACTTC. Protein: CAISESSSGTYEQYF.

The V call is TRBV25-1, the J call TRBJ2-1; 8 positions match TRBD1. This CDR3 has 16 amino acids. V lost 5 bases, J lost 2 bases, and 8 bases stayed unmatched. Germline V gene data show CDR1 as MGHDK and CDR2 as SYGVNS. The CDR3 DNA sequence: TGTGCCAGCAGTCAGGGGGCAGGGAGAGCCTACAATGAGCAGTTCTTC. Its translation is CASSQGAGRAYNEQFF.

This chain uses TRBV5-5 with TRBJ1-1; D ambiguous. This CDR3 is 10 amino acids long. CDR1 is SGHKS and CDR2 is YYEKEE in the germline V gene (reference sequence). The V end lost 6 bases, the J end lost 7 bases, and 7 bases lay between the germline ends. This CDR3 reads CASTGIEAFF. The DNA for the CDR3 is TGTGCCAGCACCGGGATTGAAGCTTTCTTT.

V usage is TRBV9 and J usage is TRBJ2-3, with 7 bases that match TRBD2. The CDR3 runs to 14 residues. CDR1 is SGDLS, CDR2 YYNGEE, per germline. V shed 5 bases and J 2 bases; nucleotides not matched to a gene: 5. The CDR3 DNA is TGTGCCAGCAGGGGAGCGGGGTTCACAGATACGCAGTATTTT. It is translated as CASRGAGFTDTQYF.

In this sample, this clone turned up a few times. The chain joins TRBV11-3 to TRBJ1-6; 10 bases match TRBD1. Looked up from germline, CDR1 is SGHNT and CDR2 is YENEEA. CDR3 size: 13 residues. V dropped 6 bases and J dropped 10; count of bases not matched to a gene: 3. In DNA, the CDR3 is TGTGCCAGCAGAGGGGACAGGGGATCACCCCTCCACTTT. It yields the protein CASRGDRGSPLHF.

The chain links TRBV5-1 to TRBJ2-1; 12 bases align to TRBD1. The CDR3 is 16 amino acids. The V and J ends lost 4 bases and 9 bases, in that order; junction bases with no gene match: 11. Germline CDR1 is SGHRS and CDR2 is YFSETQ. CDR3 protein: CASSAPPGQGAGEQFF. In DNA, the CDR3 is TGCGCCAGCAGCGCTCCTCCGGGACAGGGGGCCGGTGAGCAGTTCTTC.

This clone has only a few counts. The chain has TRBV5-4 and TRBJ1-2, with 8 nucleotides matching TRBD1. The CDR3 length is 16 residues. The germline CDR1 and CDR2 sequences are SGHNT and YYREEE (reference sequence). J was trimmed by 8 bases and V by 2 bases; bases with no gene match: 14. CDR3 amino acids: CASSFTSGRGRRGYTF. CDR3 DNA sequence: TGTGCCAGCAGCTTCACTTCGGGCAGGGGGCGACGGGGCTACACCTTC.

Here the CDR3 DNA reads TGTGCCAGCAGCTCAACAGTGCGCAGGGATCAAAAGACGGTCGATGGCTACACCTTC. The encoded protein is CASSSTVRRDQKTVDGYTF. The rearrangement links TRBV7-9 to TRBJ1-2; a weak D match, TRBD1 (5 bases). Germline CDR1 is SEHNR and CDR2 is FQNEAQ (reference sequence). V lost 4 bases to trimming and J lost 6 bases, with 30 bases between them. The CDR3 extends over 19 amino acids.

This clone was picked up a small number of times. The CDR3 loop reads CASSLSVSPSYEQYF. CDR3 coding DNA: TGTGCCAGCAGTTTATCGGTCAGTCCCTCCTACGAGCAGTACTTC. The V and J genes are TRBV27 and TRBJ2-7; D is unresolved. The germline CDR1 and CDR2 sequences are MNHEY and SMNVEV (reference sequence). CDR3 size: 15 residues. V was cut by 0 bases and J by 0 bases, with 9 bases left in between.

In nucleotides, the CDR3 is TGTGCCAGCACCACAGGGGGAACGTACACTGAAGCTTTCTTT. It yields the protein CASTTGGTYTEAFF. V and J are TRBV6-6 and TRBJ1-1, with 8 bases fitting TRBD1. J was trimmed by 3 bases and V by 7 bases; bases with no gene match: 7. Germline lookup yields CDR1 MNHNY and CDR2 SVGAGI (reference sequence). The CDR3 is 14 residues long.

Here the CDR3 DNA reads TGTGCCAGCATCAAGAACACTGAAGCTTTCTTT. It is translated as CASIKNTEAFF. The chain carries TRBV25-1 and TRBJ1-1; D is ambiguous. The CDR3 is 11 residues long. Trimming took 7 bases from V and 1 from J, leaving 4 bases between them. Germline CDR1 reads MGHDK; CDR2 reads SYGVNS.

The gene calls are TRBV7-9 and TRBJ2-1; 7 positions match TRBD1. Germline V gene sequence: CDR1 SEHNR, CDR2 FQNEAQ (reference sequence). V was pared by 6 bases and J by 2 bases, with 4 bases of the junction left unmatched. The CDR3 length is 14 residues. Here the CDR3 reads CASRPGQAYNEQFF. CDR3 DNA: TGTGCCAGCAGGCCAGGACAGGCCTACAATGAGCAGTTCTTC.

The chain joins TRBV5-1 to TRBJ1-1; D is undetermined. Germline V gene lookup returns CDR1 SGHRS and CDR2 YFSETQ. CDR3 length: 12 residues. V lost 5 bases and J lost 7, with 12 bases in between. CDR3 coding DNA: TGCGCCAGCAGATCCCCGCAGTATGAAGCTTTCTTT. It codes for CASRSPQYEAFF.

The chain combines TRBV5-1 with TRBJ2-2, with 7 positions matching TRBD1. The CDR3 is made up of 17 amino acids. J gave up 1 base and V 0 bases, and 6 bases lay outside the gene matches. Germline-derived CDR1 and CDR2 are SGHRS and YFSETQ. DNA of the CDR3: TGCGCCAGCAGCTTGGGGGCCGGACAGGTGAACACCGGGGAGCTGTTTTTT. The encoded protein is CASSLGAGQVNTGELFF.

Here the CDR3 DNA reads TGTGCCAGCAGCTTGTCGATTACTGAAGCTTTCTTT. Amino acids: CASSLSITEAFF. The rearrangement uses TRBV5-8 and TRBJ1-1, with unresolved D. The germline V gene has CDR1 SGHTS and CDR2 YDEGEE. The CDR3 runs to 12 residues. The V end lost 1 base, the J end lost 5 bases, and 6 bases lay between the germline ends.

The gene calls are TRBV2 and TRBJ2-7, with D perhaps matching TRBD1 (6 bases). Looked up from germline, CDR1 is SNHLY and CDR2 is FYNNEI. Trimming took off 8 bases at V and 0 bases at J, with 11 bases between the two ends. CDR3 length equals 13 residues. The chain's CDR3 is CASRGQISYEQYF. In DNA, the CDR3 is TGTGCCAGCCGGGGACAAATCTCCTACGAGCAGTACTTC. Combining the CDR3 with reference TRBV2 and TRBJ2-7 gives the whole variable domain EPEVTQTPSHQVTQMGQEVILRCVPISNHLYFYWYRQILGQKVEFLVSFYNNEISEKSEIFDDQFSVERPDGSNFTLKIRSTKLEDSAMYFCASRGQISYEQYFGPGTRLTVT.

The chain combines TRBV19 with TRBJ1-3; TRBD1 matches 8 bases. There are 15 residues in the CDR3. Germline CDR1 reads LNHDA; CDR2 reads SQIVND (reference sequence). After removal of 6 bases from V and 4 bases from J, the junction contained 8 bases not matched to a gene. CDR3 sequence reads: CASSPRGRAGNTIYF. As DNA, the CDR3 is TGTGCCAGTAGCCCCAGGGGGCGCGCAGGAAACACCATATATTTT.